This record covers a single T cell receptor (beta chain). This clone's antigen is unknown. Base quality data are lacking; no much larger clone is found one base away. This specimen belongs to a study of shared clonotypes between healthy human individuals (dated by TCRdb to the early 2020s). Regarding the research as a whole: The cohort included three men and a couple of women between 18 and 49 years of age. The study deeply sequenced blood TCR repertoires of five healthy adults to estimate repertoire size and the extent of clonotype sharing between individuals. To increase sequencing depth and limit assay-specific biases, different laboratories used diverse techniques to prepare libraries and sequence TCR repertoires. Each donor's leukapheresis produced roughly between roughly 0.85 and 9.5 billion PBMCs. Study-wide findings and limitations: Based on pairwise subsampling, the degree of clonotype sharing among donors was expected to be affected by sequencing depth. The small number of donors limited the genetic and exposure-history diversity represented. Sampling was restricted to blood, and TCR repertoires in tissue are likely to differ from TCR repertoires in blood.

Including cysteine and phenylalanine, the CDR3 has 14 amino acids. The DNA shown is the 42-base CDR3, in frame from base 1. Germline trimming amounts to 6 bases on V and 1 base on J, with 5 as the count of junction bases outside the gene matches. The germline V gene supplies CDR1 MNHNS and CDR2 SASEGT. Using the deep immunoSEQ assay, TCR CDR3 regions were amplified from genomic DNA by multiplex PCR. Extracted genomic DNA from each cell subset was spread evenly across all wells of several immunoSEQ 96-well plates, with each plate serving as a replicate. For unsorted PBMC, each replicate PCR was loaded with 250 to 300 ng genomic DNA, equivalent to tens of thousands of T cell genomes. Genomic DNA from unsorted PBMC was sequenced over ten immunoSEQ deep assay plates. The purified libraries were quantified using a Qubit 3.0 fluorometer, sized with a Bioanalyzer 2100, and then quantified again using the KAPA Library Quantification kit. Each immunoSEQ 96-well plate was sequenced on its own single-read 150-cycle Illumina NextSeq 550 flow cell. Processing in the source paper ran as follows. Because only junctional sequences without quality scores were contained in the immunoSEQ output, filtering matching that applied to full-length reads could not be performed. Sequences were annotated with PyIR, a Python wrapper for IgBLAST v1.9, using IMGT germline references to assign V/J genes and CDR3. Reads were filtered out if the reads had weak V/J assignments (E-value above 1e-6), no CDR3, stop codons, out-of-frame junctions, or ambiguous translated residues. A V3J clonotype was defined by an identical inferred V gene, J gene, and CDR3 amino acid sequence. Percentage overlap between repertoires was computed as shared unique clonotypes divided by the size of the smaller repertoire. Repertoire richness was assessed with RTK rarefaction, the Chao1 estimator, and Recon v2.1 estimates of unobserved clonotypes. Entries here come from immuneACCESS through TCRdb and include only in-frame sequences with V and J called. Some clones fail to appear in such tables; in the studies checked, an unresolved V gene covers under half of the shortfall, and the cause of the remainder is unknown. The DNA gave D and trimming, while V, J and clone size come from that table. This sample lists about 470,000 clones; roughly 83% were detected once. The top ten hold about 12% of the sample.

Healthy HIV-negative adults with no recently reported acute infections or vaccinations were included as donors. Every donor was a Caucasian adult living in Nashville, Tennessee, USA. For unsorted samples, 75 million to 100 million PBMCs were counted and genomic DNA was extracted with the QIAamp DNA Blood Mini kit. Blood was collected by leukapheresis, and PBMCs were isolated by Ficoll-Histopaque density gradient centrifugation and then cryopreserved in liquid nitrogen vapor phase. The material sequenced was PBMCs. This sequence originates from a woman in her thirties or forties in good health. Some clones in this sample may be carry-over from other donors' samples. Recombination connected TRBV6-1 to TRBJ1-1; 7 of the junction bases match TRBD1. The nucleotide sequence reads as follows: TGTGCCAGCAGGGGGACAGACTCGAACACTGAAGCTTTCTTT. This codes for CASRGTDSNTEAFF.